This TCR beta chain was retrieved from a study of T cell responses to AZD1222 COVID-19 vaccine. Study-wide results and limits: An increase in Spike-specific TCR breadth and depth was observed after two AZD1222 doses. Mapped onto spike, vaccine-associated CD4 TCRs spanned it and were dominant at 160-218 and 743-854. White British ancestry dominated among donors, who included more females, and clonal diversity was possibly underestimated. The peak T cell response came first, and repertoires were sampled only after it.

The CDR3 contains 14 residues. V was pared by 1 base and J by 5 bases, with 12 bases between. Germline V gene data show CDR1 as LNHDA and CDR2 as SQIVND (reference sequence). Method: immunoSEQ multiplex PCR; TCRdb's copy keeps in-frame clones and lacks some. This table holds more than 140,000 clones, approximately 88% found once. With regard to this clone: Its antigen is unidentified.

J is TRBJ2-7 and V is TRBV19; a possible D gene is TRBD1 (5 bases). This specimen was peripheral blood, taken on day 0 of MenACWY control vaccination. This clonotype was obtained from an adult in good health. CDR3 sequence reads: CASSIGTYRDEQYF. CDR3 DNA: TGTGCCAGTAGTATAGGGACATACCGCGACGAGCAGTACTTC.